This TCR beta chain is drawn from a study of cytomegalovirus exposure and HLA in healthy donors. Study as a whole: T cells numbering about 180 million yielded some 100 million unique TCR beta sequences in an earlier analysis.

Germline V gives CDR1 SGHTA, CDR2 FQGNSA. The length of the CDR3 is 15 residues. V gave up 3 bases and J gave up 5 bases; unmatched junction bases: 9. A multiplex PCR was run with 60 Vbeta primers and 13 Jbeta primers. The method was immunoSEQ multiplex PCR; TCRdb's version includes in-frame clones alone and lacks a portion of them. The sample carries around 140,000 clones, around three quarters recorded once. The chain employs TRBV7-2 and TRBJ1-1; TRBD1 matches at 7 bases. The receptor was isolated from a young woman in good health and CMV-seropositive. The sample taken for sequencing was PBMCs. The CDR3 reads CASSFRTGGETEAFF. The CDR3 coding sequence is TGTGCCAGCAGCTTTAGGACAGGAGGAGAAACTGAAGCTTTCTTT. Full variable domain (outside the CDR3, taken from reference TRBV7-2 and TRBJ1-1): GAGVSQSPSNKVTEKGKDVELRCDPISGHTALYWYRQSLGQGLEFLIYFQGNSAPDKSGLPSDRFSAERTGGSVSTLTIQRTQQEDSAVYLCASSFRTGGETEAFFGQGTRLTVV.